The 19 T cell receptor beta chains below come from one sample, sequenced in a study of blood T cell repertoires in COVID-19. Data came from immunoSEQ multiplex PCR; TCRdb stores just in-frame clones and leaves some out. Found here are roughly 210,000 clones, around 84% of them singletons; the top ten hold 10% to 13%. Sequenced: peripheral blood. These receptor sequences come from a woman over 75 with COVID-19, enrolled during active disease.

This chain links TRBV7-2 with TRBJ2-1, with TRBD1 identical over 8 bases. The CDR3 contains 16 residues. Germline V gene sequence: CDR1 SGHTA, CDR2 FQGNSA. J lost 0 bases, V lost 2 bases, and 3 bases had no gene match. Here the CDR3 reads CASSLKGTGSYNEQFF. Here the CDR3 DNA reads TGTGCCAGCAGCTTAAAAGGGACAGGCTCCTACAATGAGCAGTTCTTC.

The chain uses TRBV6-4 and TRBJ2-3; 11 positions agree with TRBD1. The CDR3 is 16 residues long. Germline V gene lookup returns CDR1 MRHNA and CDR2 SNTAGT. The V and J ends lost 4 bases and 7 bases, in that order; junction bases with no gene match: 10. CDR3 nucleotides: TGTGCCAGCAGTGTCGGGCCCGGGACAGGGGGGAATACGCAGTATTTT. Residues: CASSVGPGTGGNTQYF.

The CDR3 DNA follows: TGTGCCAGCAGCCCCGGGGTTTTTGAAGCTTTCTTT. It specifies CASSPGVFEAFF. This chain joins TRBV5-5 and TRBJ1-1; D remains unclear. Germline assignment: CDR1 SGHKS and CDR2 YYEKEE (reference sequence). The CDR3 is 12 amino acids. V was shortened by 4 bases and J by 7 bases, with 11 bases between the two germline ends.

The chain joins TRBV14 to TRBJ2-2, with D tentatively TRBD1 (5 bases). From germline, CDR1 is SGHDN and CDR2 FVKESK. The length of the CDR3 is 16 residues. V shed 1 base and J shed 0 bases, with 9 bases lying between them. This chain's CDR3 is CASSQGQRTNTGELFF. The CDR3 coding sequence is TGTGCCAGCAGCCAAGGACAGAGAACGAACACCGGGGAGCTGTTTTTT. Looking up the rest from reference TRBV14 and TRBJ2-2 gives the full variable domain: EAGVTQFPSHSVIEKGQTVTLRCDPISGHDNLYWYRRVMGKEIKFLLHFVKESKQDESGMPNNRFLAERTGGTYSTLKVQPAELEDSGVYFCASSQGQRTNTGELFFGEGSRLTVL.

The chain combines TRBV7-2 with TRBJ2-1, with 15 bases that match TRBD2. CDR1 and CDR2 (germline): SGHTA, FQGNSA. The CDR3 runs to 14 residues. The J segment lost 9 bases and the V segment lost 5 bases, leaving 2 bases of the junction unmatched. CDR3 nucleotides: TGTGCCAGCAGCGCGGGACTAGCGGGGGGTGAGCAGTTCTTC. Amino acid sequence: CASSAGLAGGEQFF.

J is TRBJ1-4 and V is TRBV6-6, with 7 bases fitting TRBD1. The CDR3 loop spans 14 amino acids. Germline values: CDR1 MNHNY, CDR2 SVGAGI (reference sequence). V gave up 5 bases and J gave up 4 bases; unmatched junction bases: 4. The CDR3 sequence: CASSTGVVNEKLFF. The CDR3 DNA is TGTGCCAGCAGTACAGGGGTAGTTAATGAAAAACTGTTTTTT.

The V gene is TRBV12-2, the J gene TRBJ2-1; TRBD2 is the table's D call and was not checked against the DNA. TRBV12-2 is designated a pseudogene. The CDR3 sequence is 17 residues long. The CDR3: CASRSMAVARYYNEQFF. The CDR3 DNA reads as TGTGCAAGTCGCTCGATGGCGGTGGCCCGATACTACAATGAGCAGTTCTTC.

V usage is TRBV9 and J usage is TRBJ2-2; D gene ambiguous. The CDR3 is 13 amino acids. Trimming cost V 4 bases and J 4 bases, with 8 bases left between them. Looked up from germline, CDR1 is SGDLS and CDR2 is YYNGEE. The chain's CDR3 is CASSLGPTGELFF. DNA for the CDR3: TGTGCCAGCAGCTTAGGGCCCACCGGGGAGCTGTTTTTT. The full variable domain, completed using reference TRBV9 and TRBJ2-2, is DSGVTQTPKHLITATGQRVTLRCSPRSGDLSVYWYQQSLDQGLQFLIQYYNGEERAKGNILERFSAQQFPDLHSELNLSSLELGDSALYFCASSLGPTGELFFGEGSRLTVL.

CDR3 region: CASSFGLSNEKLFF. The CDR3, as DNA: TGCGCCAGCAGCTTCGGGTTGTCTAATGAAAAACTGTTTTTT. The chain has TRBV5-1 and TRBJ1-4; D not certain. This CDR3 comprises 14 residues. Between the trimmed V and J ends, which lost 2 bases and 3 bases, there was a span of 8 bases. CDR1 SGHRS and CDR2 YFSETQ come from the germline V gene.

The chain links TRBV20-1 to TRBJ2-1, with 9 bases aligning to TRBD1. This CDR3 is 15 amino acids long. V trimming: 3 bases; J trimming: 5 bases; junction bases outside the gene matches: 8. The germline V gene encodes CDR1 DFQATT and CDR2 SNEGSKA (reference sequence). CDR3 DNA: TGCAGTGCTAGTAACCGGGACAGGGCCCACAATGAGCAGTTCTTC. Translated, it gives CSASNRDRAHNEQFF.

This rearrangement joins TRBV6-6 to TRBJ2-7; possibly TRBD2 for D (5 bases). V was clipped by 0 bases and J by 3 bases, with 6 bases between them. In germline, CDR1 is MNHNY, CDR2 SVGAGI (reference sequence). This CDR3 is built from 13 residues. In DNA, the CDR3 is TGTGCCAGCAGTTACTCACGGGGCTACGAGCAGTACGTC. It is translated as CASSYSRGYEQYV.

The chain carries TRBV27 and TRBJ2-5; the match to TRBD1 covers 8 bases. The CDR3 spans 16 residues. The germline V gene encodes CDR1 MNHEY and CDR2 SMNVEV (reference sequence). Trimming cost V 4 bases and J 1 base; bases outside gene matches: 8. The CDR3 loop is CASSSRATGGQETQYF. CDR3 DNA sequence: TGTGCCAGCAGTTCCCGGGCCACAGGGGGCCAAGAGACCCAGTACTTC.

The chain employs TRBV6-1 and TRBJ1-2; maybe TRBD1 (5 bases). The CDR3 covers 17 residues. Trimming stripped 2 bases from V and 3 bases from J, with 19 bases between. Germline CDR1 and CDR2: MNHNS and SASEGT. The CDR3 DNA sequence: TGTGCCAGCAGTGAAACCCTAGGGGAGGCCCTTTACTATGGCTACACCTTC. Translation: CASSETLGEALYYGYTF.

The CDR3 spells CASTPGTSGNTIYF. DNA for the CDR3: TGTGCCAGCACCCCCGGGACATCCGGAAACACCATATATTTT. The chain uses TRBV6-5 and TRBJ1-3, with D tentatively TRBD1 (6 bases). This CDR3 is 14 amino acids long. V lost 7 bases, J lost 4 bases, and 14 bases lay in between. The V gene's germline CDR1 is MNHEY and CDR2 SVGAGI.

This clone was seen a single time. The J gene is TRBJ1-5, the V gene TRBV7-2, with 7 bases lining up with TRBD1. In germline, CDR1 is SGHTA, CDR2 FQGNSA. The CDR3 contains 15 residues. The V segment lost 0 bases and the J segment 7 bases; nucleotides outside the gene matches: 6. CDR3 residues: CASSLATGIWQPQHF. The CDR3 DNA reads TGTGCCAGCAGCTTAGCGACAGGGATATGGCAGCCCCAGCATTTT.

The rearrangement uses TRBV5-4 and TRBJ2-2; D may be TRBD2 (5 bases). Trimming stripped 0 bases from V and 3 bases from J, with 6 bases between. Germline V gene data show CDR1 as SGHNT and CDR2 as YYREEE (reference sequence). The CDR3 loop spans 14 amino acids. The CDR3 region has the DNA TGTGCCAGCAGCTTGGTGAGGGACACCGGGGAGCTGTTTTTT. Translating it yields CASSLVRDTGELFF.

The V and J genes are TRBV19 and TRBJ2-1; weak D call: TRBD2 (7 bases). The CDR3 consists of 16 residues. V was trimmed by 9 bases and J by 4 bases, leaving 22 bases between them. Germline assignment: CDR1 LNHDA and CDR2 SQIVND (reference sequence). CDR3 protein: CASELGGGKVYNEQFF. CDR3 DNA sequence: TGTGCCAGCGAATTAGGGGGAGGGAAAGTATACAATGAGCAGTTCTTC. The whole variable domain, filled in from reference TRBV19 and TRBJ2-1, reads DGGITQSPKYLFRKEGQNVTLSCEQNLNHDAMYWYRQDPGQGLRLIYYSQIVNDFQKGDIAEGYSVSREKKESFPLTVTSAQKNPTAFYLCASELGGGKVYNEQFFGPGTRLTVL.

Concerning this clone itself: The sample has other DNA sequences that encode this CDR3 too. The chain carries TRBV6-2 or TRBV6-3 and TRBJ2-2; no definite D call. V lost 2 bases and J 1 base, leaving 5 bases between the germline ends. The CDR3 is 14 residues long. The V gene's germline CDR1 is MNHEY and CDR2 SVGEGT. CDR3 sequence (DNA): TGTGCCAGCAGTTACCTGAGGAACACCGGGGAGCTGTTTTTT. It translates to CASSYLRNTGELFF.

The chain joins TRBV15 to TRBJ2-2, with a tentative D call TRBD2 (5 bases). The length of the CDR3 is 16 residues. Germline-derived CDR1 and CDR2 are LNHNV and YYDKDF (reference sequence). V lost 0 bases, J lost 2 bases, and 10 bases lay in between. CDR3 coding DNA: TGTGCCACCAGCAGAGATGGCAGGACTAACACCGGGGAGCTGTTTTTT. Its translation: CATSRDGRTNTGELFF.